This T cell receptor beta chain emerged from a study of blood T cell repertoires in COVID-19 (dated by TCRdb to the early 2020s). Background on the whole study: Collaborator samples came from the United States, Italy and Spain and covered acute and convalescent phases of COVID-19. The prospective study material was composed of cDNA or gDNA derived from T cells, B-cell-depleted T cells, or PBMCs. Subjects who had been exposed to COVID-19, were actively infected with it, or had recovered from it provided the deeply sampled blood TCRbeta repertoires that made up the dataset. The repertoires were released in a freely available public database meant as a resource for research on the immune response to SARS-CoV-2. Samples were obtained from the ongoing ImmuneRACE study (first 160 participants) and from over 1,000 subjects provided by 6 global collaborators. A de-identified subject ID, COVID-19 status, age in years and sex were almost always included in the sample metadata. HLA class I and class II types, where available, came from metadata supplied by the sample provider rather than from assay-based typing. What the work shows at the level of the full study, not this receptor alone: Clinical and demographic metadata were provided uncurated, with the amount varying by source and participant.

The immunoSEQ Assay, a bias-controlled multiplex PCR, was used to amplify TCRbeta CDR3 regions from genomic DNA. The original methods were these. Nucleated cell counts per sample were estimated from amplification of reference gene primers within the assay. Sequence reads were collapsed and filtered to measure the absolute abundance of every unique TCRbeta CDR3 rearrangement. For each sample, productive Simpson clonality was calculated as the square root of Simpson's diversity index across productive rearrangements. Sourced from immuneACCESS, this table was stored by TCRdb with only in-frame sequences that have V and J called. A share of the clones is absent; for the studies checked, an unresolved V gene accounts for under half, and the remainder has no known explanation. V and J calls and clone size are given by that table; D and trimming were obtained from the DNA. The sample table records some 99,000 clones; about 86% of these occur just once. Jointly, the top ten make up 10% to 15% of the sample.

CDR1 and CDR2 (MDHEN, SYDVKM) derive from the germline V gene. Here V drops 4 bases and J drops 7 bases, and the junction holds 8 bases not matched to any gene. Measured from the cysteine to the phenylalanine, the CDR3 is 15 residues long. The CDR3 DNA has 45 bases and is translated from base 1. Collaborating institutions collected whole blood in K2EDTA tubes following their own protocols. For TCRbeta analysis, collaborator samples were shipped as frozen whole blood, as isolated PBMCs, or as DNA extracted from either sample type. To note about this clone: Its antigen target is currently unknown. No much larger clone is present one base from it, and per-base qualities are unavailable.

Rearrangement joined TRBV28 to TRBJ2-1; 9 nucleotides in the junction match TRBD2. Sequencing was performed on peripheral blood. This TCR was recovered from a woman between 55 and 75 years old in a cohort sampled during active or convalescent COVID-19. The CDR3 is CASSSGGLARNEQFF. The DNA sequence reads TGTGCCAGCAGTTCTGGCGGACTAGCGAGGAATGAGCAGTTCTTC.